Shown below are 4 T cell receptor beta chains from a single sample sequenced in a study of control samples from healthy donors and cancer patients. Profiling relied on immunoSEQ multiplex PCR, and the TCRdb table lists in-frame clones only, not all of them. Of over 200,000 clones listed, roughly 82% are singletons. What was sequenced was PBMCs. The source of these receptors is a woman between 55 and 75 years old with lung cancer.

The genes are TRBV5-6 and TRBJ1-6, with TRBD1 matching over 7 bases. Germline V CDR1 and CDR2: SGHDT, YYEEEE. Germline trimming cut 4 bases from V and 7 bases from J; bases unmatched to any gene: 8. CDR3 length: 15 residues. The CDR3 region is CASSRRWTGNSPLHF. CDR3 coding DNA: TGTGCCAGCAGCCGCCGTTGGACAGGAAATTCACCCCTCCACTTT. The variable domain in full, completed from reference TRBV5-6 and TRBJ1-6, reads DAGVTQSPTHLIKTRGQQVTLRCSPKSGHDTVSWYQQALGQGPQFIFQYYEEEERQRGNFPDRFSGHQFPNYSSELNVNALLLGDSALYLCASSRRWTGNSPLHFGNGTRLTVT.

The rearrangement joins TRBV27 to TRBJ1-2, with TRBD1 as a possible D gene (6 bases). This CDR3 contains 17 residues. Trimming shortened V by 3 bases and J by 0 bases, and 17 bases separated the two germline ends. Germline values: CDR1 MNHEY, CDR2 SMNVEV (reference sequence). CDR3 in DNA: TGTGCCAGCAGTTTTCGGGCAGGGGTGTTCGCTAACTATGGCTACACCTTC. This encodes CASSFRAGVFANYGYTF.

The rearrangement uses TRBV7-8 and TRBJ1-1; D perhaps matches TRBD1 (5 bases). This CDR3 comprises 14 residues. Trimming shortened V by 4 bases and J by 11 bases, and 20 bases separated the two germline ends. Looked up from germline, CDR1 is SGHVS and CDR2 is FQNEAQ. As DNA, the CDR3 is TGTGCCAGCAGCTCCCGGGTGGGGGGTCTGATGGCTTTCTTT. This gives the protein CASSSRVGGLMAFF.

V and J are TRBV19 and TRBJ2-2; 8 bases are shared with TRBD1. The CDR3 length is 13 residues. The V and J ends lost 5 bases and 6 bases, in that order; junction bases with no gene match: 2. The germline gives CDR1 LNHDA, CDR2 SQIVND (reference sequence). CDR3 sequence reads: CASSRQGPGELFF. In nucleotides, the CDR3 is TGTGCCAGTAGTCGACAGGGGCCCGGGGAGCTGTTTTTT.